This T cell receptor beta chain was captured in a study of T-cell reconstitution after alpha-beta-depleted transplantation in children. Study conclusions and caveats: At day 60, the high TCRbeta diversity found in some patients originated from recipient T cells and thymic progenitors that had survived.

This clonotype was seen more than once but under ten times. Its antigen is unidentified. Unique molecular identifiers were incorporated into the prepared TCRbeta library. TCRdb reprocessed the PCR reads via MiXCR and lists one record per CDR3 protein. The sample lists 440,000 or so distinct CDR3 sequences, 43% occurring once. This CDR3 spans 14 amino acids. Trimming removed 3 bases from V and 0 bases from J, with 9 bases in between. In germline, CDR1 is DFQATT, CDR2 SNEGSKA (reference sequence). The receptor was isolated from a girl aged 2 to 9 with aplastic anemia, due to receive a stem cell transplant. The rearrangement uses TRBV20-1 and TRBJ2-1, with D hard to call. Sequenced material: PBMCs, taken before TCRalphabeta/CD19-depleted stem cell transplant. CDR3 in DNA: TGCAGTGCTAGGGTCCCGAGCTCCTACAATGAGCAGTTCTTC. It specifies CSARVPSSYNEQFF.